This T cell receptor (beta chain) was recovered during a study of T cell responses to AZD1222 COVID-19 vaccine. The method was immunoSEQ multiplex PCR; TCRdb's version includes in-frame clones alone and lacks a portion of them. Here the sample spans about 150,000 clones, 85% to 95% being singletons. Findings and limits, study-wide: There were mostly white British donors and more females than males, and clonal diversity was possibly underestimated. Repertoire collection took place solely once the T cell response had peaked.

The germline gives CDR1 GTSNPN, CDR2 SVGIG (reference sequence). The CDR3 length is 12 residues. Deletions cut 2 bases from V and 5 bases from J, with 9 bases between. Details on this clone: What it binds is unknown.

The sequencing here drew on peripheral blood, taken on day 0 of AZD1222 vaccination. V usage is TRBV30 and J usage is TRBJ1-1; TRBD1 is a possible D gene (6 bases). The origin of this receptor is an adult in good health. The CDR3 coding sequence is TGTGCCTGGAGTCGGGGGGCGACTGAAGCTTTCTTT. This translates into CAWSRGATEAFF.